This T cell receptor (beta chain) came from a study of cytomegalovirus exposure and HLA in healthy donors. At the level of the study: In terms of ancestry, the Caucasian-associated cluster contained 81% of the roughly 400 genotyped donors.

The PCR made use of 60 Vbeta and 13 Jbeta primers. The data were produced by immunoSEQ multiplex PCR, yet TCRdb's version contains in-frame clones alone and is incomplete. The sample comprises fewer than 100,000 clones, about 7.6% of which are singletons, and about 2.3% rests with the top ten. This CDR3 region has 13 residues. The germline CDR1 and CDR2 sequences are MNHNS and SASEGT. V shed 8 bases and J shed 1 base, with 9 bases lying between them. This TCR was recovered from a man aged 45-60 years in good health and CMV-seronegative. Material for sequencing was PBMCs. This sequence joins TRBV6-1 and TRBJ2-4, with TRBD2 as a possible D gene (6 bases). The CDR3: CASSGGAKNIQYF. As DNA, the CDR3 is TGTGCCAGCTCTGGGGGGGCCAAAAACATTCAGTACTTC.